Sequencing of this T cell receptor (beta chain) was carried out in a study of blood T cell repertoires in COVID-19. Study-wide background: Sites in the United States, Italy and Spain provided acute and convalescent COVID-19 samples. From T cells, B-cell-depleted T cells, or PBMCs came the material, which was cDNA or gDNA.

In the original processing: Cell counts per sample came from amplifying reference gene primers. Sequencing used immunoSEQ multiplex PCR; TCRdb keeps in-frame clones, though not all of them. V, J and clone size derive from that table, while D and trimming were established from the DNA sequence. This table holds 32,000 or so clones, around 90% found once. Germline lookup yields CDR1 GTSNPN and CDR2 SVGIG (reference sequence). CDR3 length equals 13 residues. V was shortened by 5 bases and J by 0 bases, with 7 bases between the two germline ends. The receptor was derived from a man aged 45 to 65 with active or convalescent COVID-19. This chain uses TRBV30 with TRBJ2-2; no clear D gene. Input material: peripheral blood. The CDR3 protein is CAWARANTGELFF. CDR3 sequence (DNA): TGTGCCTGGGCCCGGGCGAACACCGGGGAGCTGTTTTTT.